This T cell receptor beta chain emerged from a study of cytomegalovirus exposure and HLA in healthy donors. Across the study: Previous work identified roughly 120 million unique TCR beta sequences from 200 million or so T cells.

PCR employed 60 Vbeta and 13 Jbeta primers. TCRdb keeps only in-frame clones here, not all; method: immunoSEQ multiplex PCR. The sample has 100,000 or so clones, 76% seen once. Trimming removed 6 bases from V and 1 base from J; junction bases left unmatched: 12. CDR1 and CDR2 (germline): SGHNT, YENEEA. This CDR3 is 17 amino acids long. The specimen was PBMCs. This TCR was sampled from a man in his forties or fifties in good health and CMV-seropositive. V gene TRBV11-3 combines with J gene TRBJ2-7; 10 nucleotides agree with TRBD1. The CDR3 loop reads CASSNPIRDRGSYEQYF. In DNA form, the CDR3 reads TGTGCCAGCAGTAATCCAATCCGGGACAGGGGATCCTACGAGCAGTACTTC.